Sequencing of this T cell receptor (beta chain) was carried out in a study of human T cells and chemical hapten exposure. About the study: TCR yields per sample varied mostly from small pooled library volume differences.

The time point denotes: patch test 2, 6 weeks after DPC sensitization. Treatment denoted: therapeutic diphenylcyclopropenone sensitization with weekly scalp DPC. The library labeled individual cDNA molecules by adding unique molecular identifiers to them. TCRdb reanalysed the RACE reads using MiXCR and keeps one entry per CDR3 protein. The sample lists 110,000 to 150,000 distinct CDR3 sequences; approximately 10% were seen once. Study-level results: The study found that DPC sensitization did not change TCRs above 1 in 1000 frequency.

The CDR3 has 14 residues. On this clonotype: Its antigen remains unknown.

This chain uses TRBV3-2 with TRBJ2-2; the D call in the table, TRBD2, was not verified against the DNA. TRBV3-2 is a documented pseudogene. This sequence originates from a woman in her 50s with alopecia areata. Some clones in this sample may be carry-over from other donors' samples. The material sequenced was whole blood, taken in connection with sensitization to the hapten diphenylcyclopropenone (DPC). The CDR3 loop reads CASRQTSGTGELFF. In nucleotides, the CDR3 is TGTGCCAGCAGGCAGACTAGCGGGACCGGGGAGCTGTTTTTT.